The 20 T cell receptor beta chains reported below all come from one sample, sequenced in a study of T-cell reconstitution after alpha-beta-depleted transplantation in children. TCRbeta library construction was performed incorporating unique molecular identifiers. Via MiXCR, TCRdb re-called the PCR reads, giving one row per CDR3 protein. The table shows just over 200,000 distinct CDR3 sequences, with roughly 9.1% occurring only once. The specimen comprised PBMCs, mostly from graft donor cells, sampled 360 days after TCRalphabeta/CD19-depleted stem cell transplant. All receptors come from a male patient between 2 and 10 years old who had a stem cell transplant for acute myeloid leukemia, so the T cells may come from the graft donor.

The table lists this clonotype with a few counts. V gene TRBV20-1 combines with J gene TRBJ2-3; a weak D match, TRBD1 (6 bases). CDR3 length: 12 residues. CDR1 is DFQATT, CDR2 SNEGSKA, per germline (reference sequence). Trimming shortened V by 6 bases and J by 6 bases, and 13 bases separated the two germline ends. The chain's CDR3 is CSARGSWDTQYF. The CDR3, as DNA: TGCAGTGCCAGGGGTAGCTGGGATACGCAGTATTTT.

The gene calls are TRBV3-1 and TRBJ2-1, with 8 bases aligning to TRBD2. The V gene's germline CDR1 is LGHDT and CDR2 YNNKEL (reference sequence). The CDR3 totals 15 residues. V dropped 1 base and J dropped 4; count of bases not matched to a gene: 3. The DNA of the CDR3 is TGTGCCAGCAGCCAAGCGGGGGGGAAATACAATGAGCAGTTCTTC. Protein sequence: CASSQAGGKYNEQFF.

The chain is built from TRBV5-1 and TRBJ2-5; TRBD1 agrees at 8 bases. CDR1 and CDR2 from the germline V gene are SGHRS and YFSETQ. Germline trimming cut 5 bases from V and 4 bases from J; bases unmatched to any gene: 7. This CDR3 region has 14 residues. The chain's CDR3 is CASRAGQGPETQYF. The CDR3 DNA reads TGCGCCAGCAGAGCAGGACAGGGACCAGAGACCCAGTACTTC.

A few counts support this clonotype. The chain couples TRBV20-1 to TRBJ2-5, with D possibly being TRBD1 (5 bases). V lost 6 bases, J lost 4 bases, and 18 bases lay in between. The CDR3 totals 14 residues. Germline V lookup: CDR1 DFQATT, CDR2 SNEGSKA (reference sequence). The CDR3 region is CSARRGASIETQYF. Written as DNA, the CDR3 is TGCAGTGCGAGAAGGGGTGCCTCAATAGAGACCCAGTACTTC.

Only a few counts were recorded for this clonotype. The chain carries TRBV12-3 or TRBV12-4 and TRBJ2-7; 7 bases agree with TRBD2. V shed 6 bases, J shed 4 bases, and the junction held 3 bases outside the gene matches. The CDR3 covers 12 residues. CDR3 DNA: TGTGCCAGCAGCACGGGACTATACGAGCAGTACTTC. It encodes CASSTGLYEQYF.

This clonotype has ten or more counts. The rearrangement links TRBV29-1 to TRBJ2-7, with D possibly matching TRBD1 (5 bases). The CDR3 runs 11 residues. CDR1 and CDR2 from the germline V gene are SQVTM and ANQGSEA. The V end was cut by 6 bases, the J end by 6 bases, with 12 bases between. The CDR3 reads CSVVRVSEQYF. In DNA, the CDR3 is TGCAGCGTCGTCAGGGTCTCCGAGCAGTACTTC.

This clonotype was counted only a few times. The chain employs TRBV20-1 and TRBJ2-1; D unclear. CDR1 and CDR2 (germline): DFQATT, SNEGSKA (reference sequence). The CDR3 runs to 11 residues. Trimming pared 3 bases from V and 10 bases from J, leaving 10 bases between. The CDR3 DNA reads TGCAGTGCTAGTAAAGCGTGGGAGCAGTTCTTC. Translated, it gives CSASKAWEQFF.

This clonotype has more than one count but fewer than ten. V and J are TRBV5-1 and TRBJ2-7, with D possibly called TRBD1 or TRBD2 (5 bases each). There are 13 residues in the CDR3. CDR1 is SGHRS, CDR2 YFSETQ, per germline. Between the trimmed V and J ends, which lost 4 bases and 4 bases, there was a span of 12 bases. CDR3 in DNA: TGCGCCAGCAGCGTCGACGGGGCGTACGAGCAGTACTTC. It codes for CASSVDGAYEQYF.

V usage is TRBV5-1 and J usage is TRBJ2-3; tentatively, D is TRBD1 (5 bases). This CDR3 has 13 residues. Between the trimmed V and J ends, which lost 3 bases and 4 bases, there was a span of 9 bases. The germline CDR1 and CDR2 sequences are SGHRS and YFSETQ. The CDR3 DNA reads TGCGCCAGCAGCTACAGGTCTTCAGATACGCAGTATTTT. It translates to CASSYRSSDTQYF.

This clonotype has at least ten counts. The V call is TRBV6-5, the J call TRBJ2-1; 8 positions agree with TRBD1. From germline, CDR1 is MNHEY and CDR2 SVGAGI. The CDR3 consists of 14 residues. V was clipped by 5 bases and J by 7 bases; unmatched bases: 7. CDR3 protein: CASSRGQGLNEQFF. As DNA, the CDR3 is TGTGCCAGCAGTAGAGGACAGGGTTTGAATGAGCAGTTCTTC.

V usage is TRBV7-6 and J usage is TRBJ2-2, with D perhaps being TRBD1 or TRBD2 (5 bases each). The CDR3 has 16 amino acids. Trimming removed 0 bases at V and 2 bases at J, with 10 bases between. From germline, CDR1 is SGHVS and CDR2 FNYEAQ. The CDR3 nucleotides are TGTGCCAGCAGCTTAGCGTGGGACGGTAACACCGGGGAGCTGTTTTTT. Translating it yields CASSLAWDGNTGELFF.

This clonotype was found a few times. This sequence joins TRBV2 and TRBJ2-6; 7 nucleotides match TRBD1. Trimming removed 8 bases from V and 0 bases from J; junction bases left unmatched: 7. The germline CDR1 and CDR2 sequences are SNHLY and FYNNEI. The CDR3 consists of 16 residues. The CDR3 DNA is TGTGCCAGCGGACAGGAGGTCTCCTCTGGGGCCAACGTCCTGACTTTC. Translated, it gives CASGQEVSSGANVLTF.

In DNA form, the CDR3 reads TGTGCCAGCAGCTTGGGCGGTATAGGCGAGCAGTACTTC. Protein sequence: CASSLGGIGEQYF. The chain is built from TRBV5-4 and TRBJ2-7; D unresolved. CDR1 is SGHNT, CDR2 YYREEE, per germline (reference sequence). The CDR3 has 13 residues. Trimming cost V 0 bases and J 6 bases, with 10 bases left between them.

In this sample, this clonotype turned up many times. The chain uses TRBV7-2 and TRBJ2-5; D ambiguous. V was cut by 2 bases and J by 1 base, with 11 bases left in between. Germline CDR1 and CDR2: SGHTA and FQGNSA. The CDR3 loop spans 15 amino acids. The CDR3 DNA reads TGTGCCAGCAGCTTAAGGGTCACTTTCCAAGAGACCCAGTACTTC. Protein sequence: CASSLRVTFQETQYF.

The sample holds a few counts of this clonotype. The rearrangement uses TRBV7-2 and TRBJ2-5; D is unclear. Germline V lookup: CDR1 SGHTA, CDR2 FQGNSA. This CDR3 is 14 amino acids long. V was clipped by 2 bases and J by 0 bases, with 7 bases between them. The CDR3 protein is CASSLRQYQETQYF. As DNA, the CDR3 is TGTGCCAGCAGCTTACGGCAGTACCAAGAGACCCAGTACTTC.

This clonotype turned up a few times. V usage is TRBV7-9 and J usage is TRBJ2-3; D remains unclear. Germline V gene sequence: CDR1 SEHNR, CDR2 FQNEAQ (reference sequence). This CDR3 has 14 residues. Trimming took off 5 bases at V and 2 bases at J, with 11 bases between the two ends. CDR3 protein: CASSRDLNTDTQYF. The CDR3 DNA reads as TGTGCCAGCAGCCGAGACTTGAACACAGATACGCAGTATTTT.

J is TRBJ1-6 and V is TRBV15; perhaps TRBD1 as D (5 bases). Trimming stripped 4 bases from V and 14 bases from J, with 21 bases between. The CDR3 spans 15 residues. The germline gives CDR1 LNHNV, CDR2 YYDKDF (reference sequence). The CDR3 is CATSTPGTELGSLHF. As DNA, the CDR3 is TGTGCCACCAGCACTCCCGGGACGGAGCTCGGGTCCCTCCACTTT. The full variable domain, completed using reference TRBV15 and TRBJ1-6, is DAMVIQNPRYQVTQFGKPVTLSCSQTLNHNVMYWYQQKSSQAPKLLFHYYDKDFNNEADTPDNFQSRRPNTSFCFLDIRSPGLGDTAMYLCATSTPGTELGSLHFGNGTRLTVT.

This clonotype was observed many times. This rearrangement joins TRBV6-1 to TRBJ2-5; 11 bases match TRBD2. The CDR3 covers 16 residues. Looked up from germline, CDR1 is MNHNS and CDR2 is SASEGT. V was pared by 6 bases and J by 2 bases, with 8 bases of the junction left unmatched. The CDR3 DNA sequence: TGTGCCAGCAGGAGAAGGACTAGCGGGTTGCAAGAGACCCAGTACTTC. Its protein product is CASRRRTSGLQETQYF.

This clonotype was counted between two and nine times. The genes are TRBV5-1 and TRBJ2-2; 7 bases line up with TRBD2. The germline CDR1 and CDR2 sequences are SGHRS and YFSETQ. Trimming at V came to 0 bases and at J to 4 bases, leaving 18 bases not matched to a gene. The length of the CDR3 is 20 residues. CDR3 coding DNA: TGCGCCAGCAGCTTGGGACGCTTAAGGGCGGGAGCCCCCTTCACCGGGGAGCTGTTTTTT. Its translation is CASSLGRLRAGAPFTGELFF.

The V gene is TRBV10-3, the J gene TRBJ2-7, with a possible D match to TRBD2 (6 bases). The CDR3 extends over 13 amino acids. The germline V gene encodes CDR1 ENHRY and CDR2 SYGVKD. V was pared by 3 bases and J by 4 bases, with 10 bases between. The DNA of the CDR3 is TGTGCCATCAGTGAAACTAGCCCTTACGAGCAGTACTTC. It codes for CAISETSPYEQYF.